This note documents a single T cell receptor (beta chain) sequence. This sample was included in a study of blood T cell repertoires in COVID-19. The table came from immunoSEQ multiplex PCR; TCRdb's copy has only in-frame clones and leaves some out. The table shows about 260,000 clones, with around 88% occurring only once. Specimen: peripheral blood. The TCR originated in a man aged 25-40 years with active or convalescent COVID-19.

CDR3 coding DNA: TGTGCCAGCAGCTCCAACGGACAGGGGAGAAACACCATATATTTT. This encodes CASSSNGQGRNTIYF. V and J are TRBV7-9 and TRBJ1-3; 9 nucleotides line up with TRBD1. The ends lost 4 bases at V and 5 bases at J; junction bases unmatched: 6. The CDR3 sequence is 15 residues long. Germline V gene sequence: CDR1 SEHNR, CDR2 FQNEAQ (reference sequence). Filled out from reference TRBV7-9 and TRBJ1-3, the complete variable domain reads DTGVSQNPRHKITKRGQNVTFRCDPISEHNRLYWYRQTLGQGPEFLTYFQNEAQLEKSRLLSDRFSAERPKGSFSTLEIQRTEQGDSAMYLCASSSNGQGRNTIYFGEGSWLTVV.